This TCR beta chain was identified during a study of blood T cell repertoires in COVID-19. This CDR3 is built from 13 residues. CDR1 is SGHRS and CDR2 is YFSETQ in the germline V gene. The V gene end was trimmed by 7 bases and the J gene end by 4 bases; junction bases not matched to a gene: 6. Sequencing used immunoSEQ multiplex PCR; TCRdb keeps in-frame clones, though not all of them. The sample consists of approximately 77,000 clones, about 87% of them appearing once. This sequence joins TRBV5-1 and TRBJ2-5, with 8 bases matching TRBD2. This TCR derives from a woman of 80 years or more with acute or convalescent COVID-19. The sequenced sample consisted of peripheral blood. The CDR3 is CASHLAGGETQYF. CDR3 sequence (DNA): TGCGCCAGCCATCTAGCGGGTGGAGAGACCCAGTACTTC.